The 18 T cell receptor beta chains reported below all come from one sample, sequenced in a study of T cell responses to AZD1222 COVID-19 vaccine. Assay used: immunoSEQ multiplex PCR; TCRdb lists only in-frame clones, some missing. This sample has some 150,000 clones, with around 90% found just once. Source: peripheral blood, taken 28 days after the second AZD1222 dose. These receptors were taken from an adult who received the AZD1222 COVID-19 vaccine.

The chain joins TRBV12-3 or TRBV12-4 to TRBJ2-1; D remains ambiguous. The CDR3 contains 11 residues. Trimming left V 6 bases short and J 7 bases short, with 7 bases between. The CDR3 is CASRVFNEQFF. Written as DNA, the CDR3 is TGTGCCAGCAGGGTTTTTAATGAGCAGTTCTTC.

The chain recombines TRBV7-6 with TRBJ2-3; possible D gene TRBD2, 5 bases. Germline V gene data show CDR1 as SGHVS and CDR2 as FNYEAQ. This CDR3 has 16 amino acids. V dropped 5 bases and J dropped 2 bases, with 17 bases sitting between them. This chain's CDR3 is CASSRAGGVFTDTQYF. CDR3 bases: TGTGCCAGCAGCCGGGCAGGAGGTGTGTTCACAGATACGCAGTATTTT. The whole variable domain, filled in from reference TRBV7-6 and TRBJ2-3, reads GAGVSQSPRYKVTKRGQDVALRCDPISGHVSLYWYRQALGQGPEFLTYFNYEAQQDKSGLPNDRFSAERPEGSISTLTIQRTEQRDSAMYRCASSRAGGVFTDTQYFGPGTRLTVL.

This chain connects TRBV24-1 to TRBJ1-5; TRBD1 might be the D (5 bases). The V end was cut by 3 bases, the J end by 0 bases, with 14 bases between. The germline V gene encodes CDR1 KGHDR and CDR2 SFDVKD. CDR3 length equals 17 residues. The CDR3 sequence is CATSDPLGGYSNQPQHF. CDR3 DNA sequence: TGTGCCACCAGTGATCCCCTCGGGGGTTATAGCAATCAGCCCCAGCATTTT.

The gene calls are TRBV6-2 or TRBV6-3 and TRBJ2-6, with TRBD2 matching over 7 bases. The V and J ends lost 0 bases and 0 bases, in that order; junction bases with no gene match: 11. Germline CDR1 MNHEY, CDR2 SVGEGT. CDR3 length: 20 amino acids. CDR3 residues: CASSYSLGEGISSGANVLTF. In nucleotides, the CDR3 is TGTGCCAGCAGTTACTCGTTGGGGGAGGGAATCTCCTCTGGGGCCAACGTCCTGACTTTC.

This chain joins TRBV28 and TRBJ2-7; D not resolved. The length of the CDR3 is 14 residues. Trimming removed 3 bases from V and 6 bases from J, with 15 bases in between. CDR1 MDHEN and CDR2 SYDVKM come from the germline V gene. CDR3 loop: CASSFPASPSEQYF. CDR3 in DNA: TGTGCCAGCAGTTTCCCCGCAAGCCCGAGCGAGCAGTACTTC.

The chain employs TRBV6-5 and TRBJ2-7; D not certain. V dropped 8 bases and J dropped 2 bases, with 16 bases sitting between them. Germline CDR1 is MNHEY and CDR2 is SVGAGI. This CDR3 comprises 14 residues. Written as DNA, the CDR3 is TGTGCCAGCCGGTCGGGCAGAGACACCTACGAGCAGTACTTC. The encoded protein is CASRSGRDTYEQYF.

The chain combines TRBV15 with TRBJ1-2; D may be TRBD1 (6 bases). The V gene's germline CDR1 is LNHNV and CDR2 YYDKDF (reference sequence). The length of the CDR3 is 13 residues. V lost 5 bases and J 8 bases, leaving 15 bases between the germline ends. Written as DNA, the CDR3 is TGTGCCACCAGCCCACGGGGGGCTATGGGCTACACCTTC. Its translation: CATSPRGAMGYTF.

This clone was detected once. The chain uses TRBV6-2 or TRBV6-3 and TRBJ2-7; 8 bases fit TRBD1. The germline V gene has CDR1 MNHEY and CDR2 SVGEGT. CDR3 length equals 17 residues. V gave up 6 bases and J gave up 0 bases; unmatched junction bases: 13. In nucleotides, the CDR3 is TGTGCCAGCAGCAGAGGGCAGGGGGCTCGTGTCTCCTACGAGCAGTACTTC. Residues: CASSRGQGARVSYEQYF.

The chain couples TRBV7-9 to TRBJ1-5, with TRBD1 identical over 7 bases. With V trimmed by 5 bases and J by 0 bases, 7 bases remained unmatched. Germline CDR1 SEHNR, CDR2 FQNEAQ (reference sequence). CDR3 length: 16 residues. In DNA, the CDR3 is TGTGCCAGCAGCGATGACAGGGTCCCTAGCAATCAGCCCCAGCATTTT. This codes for CASSDDRVPSNQPQHF.

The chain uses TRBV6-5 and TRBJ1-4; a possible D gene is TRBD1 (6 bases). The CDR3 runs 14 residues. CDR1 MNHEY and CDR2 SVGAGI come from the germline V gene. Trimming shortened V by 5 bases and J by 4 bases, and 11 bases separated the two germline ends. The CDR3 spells CASSQQGNNEKLFF. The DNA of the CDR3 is TGTGCCAGCAGTCAACAGGGCAATAATGAAAAACTGTTTTTT.

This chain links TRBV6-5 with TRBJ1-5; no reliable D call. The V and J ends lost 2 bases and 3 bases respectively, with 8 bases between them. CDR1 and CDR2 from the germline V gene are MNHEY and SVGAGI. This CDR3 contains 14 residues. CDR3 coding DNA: TGTGCCAGCAGTTACGCTGGGCACAATCAGCCCCAGCATTTT. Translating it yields CASSYAGHNQPQHF.

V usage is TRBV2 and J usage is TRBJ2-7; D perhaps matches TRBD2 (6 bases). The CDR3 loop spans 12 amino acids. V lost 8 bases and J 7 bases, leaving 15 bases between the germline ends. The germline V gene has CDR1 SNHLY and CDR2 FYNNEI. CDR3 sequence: CASRTTVLEQYF. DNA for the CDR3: TGTGCCAGCCGGACTACGGTCCTGGAGCAGTACTTC.

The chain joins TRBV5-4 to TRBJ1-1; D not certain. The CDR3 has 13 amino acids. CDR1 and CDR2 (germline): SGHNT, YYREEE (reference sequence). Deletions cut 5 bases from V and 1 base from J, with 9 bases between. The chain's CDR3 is CASRGAWNTEAFF. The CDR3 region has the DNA TGTGCCAGCAGGGGCGCCTGGAACACTGAAGCTTTCTTT. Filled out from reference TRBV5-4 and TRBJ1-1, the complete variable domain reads ETGVTQSPTHLIKTRGQQVTLRCSSQSGHNTVSWYQQALGQGPQFIFQYYREEENGRGNFPPRFSGLQFPNYSSELNVNALELDDSALYLCASRGAWNTEAFFGQGTRLTVV.

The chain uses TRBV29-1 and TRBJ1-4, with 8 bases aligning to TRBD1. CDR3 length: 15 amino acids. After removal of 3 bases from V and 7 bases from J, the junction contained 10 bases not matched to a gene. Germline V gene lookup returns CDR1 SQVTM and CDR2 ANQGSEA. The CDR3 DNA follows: TGCAGCGTTGACCTGGATGGCAGGGGGCGTGAAAAACTGTTTTTT. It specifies CSVDLDGRGREKLFF. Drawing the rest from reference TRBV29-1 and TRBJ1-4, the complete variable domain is SAVISQKPSRDICQRGTSLTIQCQVDSQVTMMFWYRQQPGQSLTLIATANQGSEATYESGFVIDKFPISRPNLTFSTLTVSNMSPEDSSIYLCSVDLDGRGREKLFFGSGTQLSVL.

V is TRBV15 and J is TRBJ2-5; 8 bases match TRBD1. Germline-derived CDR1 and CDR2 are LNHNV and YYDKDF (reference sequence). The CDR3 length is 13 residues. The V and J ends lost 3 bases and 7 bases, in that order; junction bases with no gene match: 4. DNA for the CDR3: TGTGCCACCAGCAGGGGACAGGACGGGACCCAGTACTTC. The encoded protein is CATSRGQDGTQYF.

DNA of the CDR3: TGTGCCTGGTCCGCAGGGGTATTTAATGAAAAACTGTTTTTT. Protein: CAWSAGVFNEKLFF. The V gene is TRBV30, the J gene TRBJ1-4; a weak D match, TRBD1 (6 bases). The germline V and J ends were trimmed by 5 bases and 4 bases, with 14 bases remaining between them. Germline V lookup: CDR1 GTSNPN, CDR2 SVGIG (reference sequence). CDR3 length equals 14 residues.

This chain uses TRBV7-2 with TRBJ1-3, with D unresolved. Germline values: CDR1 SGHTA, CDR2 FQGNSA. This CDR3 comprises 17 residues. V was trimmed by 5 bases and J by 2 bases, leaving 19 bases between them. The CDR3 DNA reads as TGTGCCAGCAGCCTCAACATCCTCACACGGGCTGGAAACACCATATATTTT. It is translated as CASSLNILTRAGNTIYF.

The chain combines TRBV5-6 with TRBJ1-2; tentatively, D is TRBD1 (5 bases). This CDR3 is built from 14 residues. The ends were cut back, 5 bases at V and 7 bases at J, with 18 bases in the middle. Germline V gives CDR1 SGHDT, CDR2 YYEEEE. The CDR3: CASRVMGVDGGYTF. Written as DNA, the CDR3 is TGTGCCAGCAGAGTGATGGGGGTCGACGGTGGCTACACCTTC. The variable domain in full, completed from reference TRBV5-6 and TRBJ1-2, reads DAGVTQSPTHLIKTRGQQVTLRCSPKSGHDTVSWYQQALGQGPQFIFQYYEEEERQRGNFPDRFSGHQFPNYSSELNVNALLLGDSALYLCASRVMGVDGGYTFGSGTRLTVV.